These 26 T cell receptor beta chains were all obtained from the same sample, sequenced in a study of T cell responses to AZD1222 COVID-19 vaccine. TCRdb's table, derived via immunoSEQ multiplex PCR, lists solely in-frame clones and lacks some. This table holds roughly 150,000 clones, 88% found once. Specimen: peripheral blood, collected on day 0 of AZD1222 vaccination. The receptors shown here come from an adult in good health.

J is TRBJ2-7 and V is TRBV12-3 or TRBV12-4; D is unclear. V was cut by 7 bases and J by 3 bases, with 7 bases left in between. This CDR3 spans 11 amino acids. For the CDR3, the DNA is TGTGCCAGCAAAGTCAACTACGAGCAGTACTTC. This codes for CASKVNYEQYF.

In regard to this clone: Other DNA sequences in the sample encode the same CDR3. The CDR3 DNA is TGTGCCAGCAGCTTAGTAGGGACTAACTACGAGCAGTACTTC. It yields the protein CASSLVGTNYEQYF. The gene calls are TRBV7-2 and TRBJ2-7; 7 positions agree with TRBD2. Germline CDR1 reads SGHTA; CDR2 reads FQGNSA. The trim removed 1 base at V and 3 bases at J, leaving 3 bases unmatched. This CDR3 is 14 amino acids long.

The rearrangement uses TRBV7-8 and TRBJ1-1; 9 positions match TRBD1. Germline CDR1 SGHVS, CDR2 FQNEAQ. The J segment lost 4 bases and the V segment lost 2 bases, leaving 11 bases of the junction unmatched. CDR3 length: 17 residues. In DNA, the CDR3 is TGTGCCAGCAGCTTATCGGTACCGGGGACAGGGTCCACTGAAGCTTTCTTT. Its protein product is CASSLSVPGTGSTEAFF.

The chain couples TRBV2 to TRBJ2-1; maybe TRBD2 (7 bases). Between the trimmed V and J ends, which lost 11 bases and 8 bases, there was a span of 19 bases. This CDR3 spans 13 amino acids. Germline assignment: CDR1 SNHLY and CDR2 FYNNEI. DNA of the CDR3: TGTGCCGAGGGGGGGCAGGGAGGCGATGAGCAGTTCTTC. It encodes CAEGGQGGDEQFF.

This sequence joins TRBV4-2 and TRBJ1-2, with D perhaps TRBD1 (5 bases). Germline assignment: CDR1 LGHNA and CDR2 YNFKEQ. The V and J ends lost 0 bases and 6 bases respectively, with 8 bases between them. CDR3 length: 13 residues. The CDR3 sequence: CASSQDPGDGYTF. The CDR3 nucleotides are TGTGCCAGCAGCCAAGATCCGGGGGATGGCTACACCTTC.

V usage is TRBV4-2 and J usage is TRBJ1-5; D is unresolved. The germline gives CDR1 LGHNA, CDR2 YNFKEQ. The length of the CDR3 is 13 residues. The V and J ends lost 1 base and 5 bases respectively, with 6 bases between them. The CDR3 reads CASSQGLDQPQHF. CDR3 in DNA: TGTGCCAGCAGCCAAGGGCTGGATCAGCCCCAGCATTTT.

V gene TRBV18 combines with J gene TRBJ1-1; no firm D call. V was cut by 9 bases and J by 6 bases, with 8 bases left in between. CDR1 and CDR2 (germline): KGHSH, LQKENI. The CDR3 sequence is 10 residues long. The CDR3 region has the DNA TGTGCCAGTAGAGAGGCTGAAGCTTTCTTT. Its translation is CASREAEAFF.

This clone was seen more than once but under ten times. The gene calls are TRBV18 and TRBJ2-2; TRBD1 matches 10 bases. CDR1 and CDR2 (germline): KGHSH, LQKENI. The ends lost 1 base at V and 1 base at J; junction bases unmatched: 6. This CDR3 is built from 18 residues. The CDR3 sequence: CASSPRETGGVNTGELFF. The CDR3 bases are TGTGCCAGCTCACCACGAGAGACAGGGGGCGTGAACACCGGGGAGCTGTTTTTT.

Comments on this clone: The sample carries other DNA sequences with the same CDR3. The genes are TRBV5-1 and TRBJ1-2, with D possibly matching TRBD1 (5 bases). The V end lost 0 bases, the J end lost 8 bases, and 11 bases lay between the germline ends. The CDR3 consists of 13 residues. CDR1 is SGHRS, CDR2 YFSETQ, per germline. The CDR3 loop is CASSLASRDGYTF. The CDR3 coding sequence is TGCGCCAGCAGCTTGGCCAGTAGGGACGGCTACACCTTC.

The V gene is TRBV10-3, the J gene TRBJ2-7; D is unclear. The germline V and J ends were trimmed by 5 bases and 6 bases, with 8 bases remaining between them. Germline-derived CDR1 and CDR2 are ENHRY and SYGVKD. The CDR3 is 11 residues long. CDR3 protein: CAISWEGEQYF. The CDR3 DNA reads TGTGCCATCAGTTGGGAAGGCGAGCAGTACTTC.

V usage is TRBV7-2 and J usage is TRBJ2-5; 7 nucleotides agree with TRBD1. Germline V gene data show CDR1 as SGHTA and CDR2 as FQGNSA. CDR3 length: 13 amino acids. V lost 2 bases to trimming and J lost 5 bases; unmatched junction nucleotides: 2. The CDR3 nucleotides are TGTGCCAGCAGCTTACAGGACAGGGAGACCCAGTACTTC. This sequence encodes CASSLQDRETQYF.

DNA for the CDR3: TGTGCCAGCAGTCCCCTTAGGGACACCATATATTTT. Its translation: CASSPLRDTIYF. The genes are TRBV12-3 or TRBV12-4 and TRBJ1-3, with no clear D. The CDR3 extends over 12 amino acids. Trimming took off 5 bases at V and 8 bases at J, with 10 bases between the two ends.

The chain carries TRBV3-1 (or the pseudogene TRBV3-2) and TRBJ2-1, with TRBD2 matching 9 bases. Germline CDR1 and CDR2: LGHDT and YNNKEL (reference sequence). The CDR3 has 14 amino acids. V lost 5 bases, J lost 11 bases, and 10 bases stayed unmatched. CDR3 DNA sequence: TGTGCCAGCAGCGGCGGAGTAGCGGGAGCCCAGCAGTTCTTC. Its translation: CASSGGVAGAQQFF.

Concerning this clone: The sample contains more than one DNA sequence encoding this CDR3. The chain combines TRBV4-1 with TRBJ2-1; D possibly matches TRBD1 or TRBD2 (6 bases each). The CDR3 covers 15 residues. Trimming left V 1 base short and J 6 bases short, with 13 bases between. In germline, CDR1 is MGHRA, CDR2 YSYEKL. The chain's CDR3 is CASSQGGGPGNEQFF. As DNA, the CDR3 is TGCGCCAGCAGCCAAGGTGGGGGGCCGGGCAATGAGCAGTTCTTC.

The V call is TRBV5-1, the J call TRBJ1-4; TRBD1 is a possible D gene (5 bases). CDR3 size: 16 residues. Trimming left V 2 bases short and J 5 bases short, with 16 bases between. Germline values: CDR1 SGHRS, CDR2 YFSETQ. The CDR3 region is CASSLTGTYSNEKLFF. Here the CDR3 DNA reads TGCGCCAGCAGCTTAACCGGGACCTACTCGAATGAAAAACTGTTTTTT.

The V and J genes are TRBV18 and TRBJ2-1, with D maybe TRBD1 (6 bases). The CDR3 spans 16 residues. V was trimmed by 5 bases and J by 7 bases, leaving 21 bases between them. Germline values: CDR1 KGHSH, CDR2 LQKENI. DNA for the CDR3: TGTGCCAGCTCAGTTCATCAGGGGCGCGTGGGGAATGAGCAGTTCTTC. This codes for CASSVHQGRVGNEQFF.

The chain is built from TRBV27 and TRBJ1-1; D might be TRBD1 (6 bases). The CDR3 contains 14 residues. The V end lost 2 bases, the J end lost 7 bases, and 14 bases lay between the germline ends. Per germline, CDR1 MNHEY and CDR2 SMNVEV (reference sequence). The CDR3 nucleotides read TGTGCCAGCAGTTTAAGCAGGGGAGCCAGTGAAGCTTTCTTT. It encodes CASSLSRGASEAFF.

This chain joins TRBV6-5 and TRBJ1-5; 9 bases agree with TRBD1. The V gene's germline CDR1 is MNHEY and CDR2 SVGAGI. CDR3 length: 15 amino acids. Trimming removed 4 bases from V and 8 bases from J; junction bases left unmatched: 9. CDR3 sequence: CASSWVRDREKPQHF. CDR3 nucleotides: TGTGCCAGCAGTTGGGTCCGGGACAGGGAGAAGCCCCAGCATTTT.

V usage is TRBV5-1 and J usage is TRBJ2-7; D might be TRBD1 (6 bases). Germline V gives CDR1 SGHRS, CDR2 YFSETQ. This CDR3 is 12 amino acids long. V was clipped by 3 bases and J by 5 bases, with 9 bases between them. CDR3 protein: CASSSQGDEQYF. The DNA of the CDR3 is TGCGCCAGCAGCTCACAGGGAGACGAGCAGTACTTC.

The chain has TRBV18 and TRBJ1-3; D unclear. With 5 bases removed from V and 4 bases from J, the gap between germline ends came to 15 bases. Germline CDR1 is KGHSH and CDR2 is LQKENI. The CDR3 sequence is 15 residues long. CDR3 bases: TGTGCCAGCTCAAGGCGGGTGGATTACGGAAACACCATATATTTT. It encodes CASSRRVDYGNTIYF.

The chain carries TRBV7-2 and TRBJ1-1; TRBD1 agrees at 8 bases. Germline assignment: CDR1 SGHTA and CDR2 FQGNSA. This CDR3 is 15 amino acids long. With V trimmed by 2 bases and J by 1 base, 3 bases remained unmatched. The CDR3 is CASSLWGTGNTEAFF. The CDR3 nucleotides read TGTGCCAGCAGCTTATGGGGGACAGGGAACACTGAAGCTTTCTTT.

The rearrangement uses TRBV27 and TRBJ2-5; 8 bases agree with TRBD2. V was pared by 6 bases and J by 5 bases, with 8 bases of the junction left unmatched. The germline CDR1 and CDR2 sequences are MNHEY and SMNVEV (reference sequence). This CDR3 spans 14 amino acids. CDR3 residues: CASRLGRAWETQYF. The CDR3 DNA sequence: TGTGCCAGCAGGCTCGGGAGGGCCTGGGAGACCCAGTACTTC.

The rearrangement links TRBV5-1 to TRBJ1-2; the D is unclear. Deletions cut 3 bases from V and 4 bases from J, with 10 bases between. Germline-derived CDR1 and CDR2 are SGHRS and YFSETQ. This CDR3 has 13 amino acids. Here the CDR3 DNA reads TGCGCCAGCAGCTACGGAGAAACCTATGGCTACACCTTC. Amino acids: CASSYGETYGYTF.

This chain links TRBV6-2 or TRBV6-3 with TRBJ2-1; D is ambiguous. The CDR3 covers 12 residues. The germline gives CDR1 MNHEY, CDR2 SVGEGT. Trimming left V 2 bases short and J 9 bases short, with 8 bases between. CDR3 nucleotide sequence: TGTGCCAGCAGTTACACGGTGCTTGAGCAGTTCTTC. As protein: CASSYTVLEQFF.

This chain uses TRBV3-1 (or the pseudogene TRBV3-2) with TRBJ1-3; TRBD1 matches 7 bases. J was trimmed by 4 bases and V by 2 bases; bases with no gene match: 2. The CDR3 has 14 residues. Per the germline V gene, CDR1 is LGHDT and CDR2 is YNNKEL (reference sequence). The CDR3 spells CASSQQGEGNTIYF. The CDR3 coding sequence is TGTGCCAGCAGCCAACAGGGGGAGGGAAACACCATATATTTT.

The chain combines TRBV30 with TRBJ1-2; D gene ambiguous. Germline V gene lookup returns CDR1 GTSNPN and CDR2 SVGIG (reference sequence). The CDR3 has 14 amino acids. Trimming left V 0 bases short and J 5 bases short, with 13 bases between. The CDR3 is CAWSVRWGKYGYTF. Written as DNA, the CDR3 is TGTGCCTGGAGTGTACGGTGGGGAAAGTATGGCTACACCTTC.